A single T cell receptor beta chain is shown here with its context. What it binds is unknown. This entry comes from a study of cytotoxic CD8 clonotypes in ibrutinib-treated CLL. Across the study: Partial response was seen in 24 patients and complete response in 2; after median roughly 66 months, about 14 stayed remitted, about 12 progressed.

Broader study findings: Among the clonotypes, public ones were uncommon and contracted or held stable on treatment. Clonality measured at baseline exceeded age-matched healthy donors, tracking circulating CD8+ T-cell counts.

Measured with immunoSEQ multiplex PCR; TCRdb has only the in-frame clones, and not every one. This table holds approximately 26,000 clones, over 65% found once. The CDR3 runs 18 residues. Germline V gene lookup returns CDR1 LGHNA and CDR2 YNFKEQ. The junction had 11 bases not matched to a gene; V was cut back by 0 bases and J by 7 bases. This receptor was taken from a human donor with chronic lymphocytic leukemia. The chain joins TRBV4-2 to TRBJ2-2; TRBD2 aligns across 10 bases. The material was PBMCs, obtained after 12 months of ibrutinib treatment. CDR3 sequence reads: CASSQDVGSGGAGGELFF. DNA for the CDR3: TGTGCCAGCAGCCAAGATGTCGGGAGCGGGGGGGCTGGCGGGGAGCTGTTTTTT.